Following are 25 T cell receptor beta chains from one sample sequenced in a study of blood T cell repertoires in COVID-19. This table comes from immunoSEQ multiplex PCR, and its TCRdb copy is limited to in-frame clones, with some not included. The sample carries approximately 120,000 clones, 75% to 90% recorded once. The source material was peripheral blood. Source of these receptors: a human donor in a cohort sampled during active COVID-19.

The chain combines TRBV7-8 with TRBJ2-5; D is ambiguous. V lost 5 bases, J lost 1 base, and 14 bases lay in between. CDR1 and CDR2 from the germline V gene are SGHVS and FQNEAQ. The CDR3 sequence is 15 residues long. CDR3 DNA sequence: TGTGCCAGCAGCGGTCAAACGGGTGCCCAAGAGACCCAGTACTTC. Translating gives CASSGQTGAQETQYF.

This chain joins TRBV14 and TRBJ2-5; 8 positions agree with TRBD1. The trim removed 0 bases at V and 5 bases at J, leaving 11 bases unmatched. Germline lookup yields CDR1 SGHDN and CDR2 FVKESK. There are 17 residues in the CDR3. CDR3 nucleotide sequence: TGTGCCAGCAGCCAAGATATCCCAGGGGGCCCTAGGGAGACCCAGTACTTC. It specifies CASSQDIPGGPRETQYF. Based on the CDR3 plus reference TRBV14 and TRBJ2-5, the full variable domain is EAGVTQFPSHSVIEKGQTVTLRCDPISGHDNLYWYRRVMGKEIKFLLHFVKESKQDESGMPNNRFLAERTGGTYSTLKVQPAELEDSGVYFCASSQDIPGGPRETQYFGPGTRLLVL.

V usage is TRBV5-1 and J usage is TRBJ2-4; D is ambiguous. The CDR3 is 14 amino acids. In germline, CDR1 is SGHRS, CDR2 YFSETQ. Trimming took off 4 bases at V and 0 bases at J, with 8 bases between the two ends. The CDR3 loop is CASSPNSAKNIQYF. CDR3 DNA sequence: TGCGCCAGCAGCCCGAACTCAGCCAAAAACATTCAGTACTTC.

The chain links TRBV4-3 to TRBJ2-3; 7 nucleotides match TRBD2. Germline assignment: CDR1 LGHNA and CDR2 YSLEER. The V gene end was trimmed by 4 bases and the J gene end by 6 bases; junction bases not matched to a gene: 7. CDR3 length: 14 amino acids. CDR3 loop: CASSPRLGGDTQYF. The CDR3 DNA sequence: TGCGCCAGCAGCCCCCGTTTGGGGGGGGATACGCAGTATTTT.

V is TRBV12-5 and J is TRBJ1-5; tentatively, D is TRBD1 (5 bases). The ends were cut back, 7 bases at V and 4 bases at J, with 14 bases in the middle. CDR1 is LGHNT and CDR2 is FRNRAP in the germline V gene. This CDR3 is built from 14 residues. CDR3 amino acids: CASVPTGGNQPQHF. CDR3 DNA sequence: TGTGCTAGTGTTCCTACGGGGGGTAATCAGCCCCAGCATTTT.

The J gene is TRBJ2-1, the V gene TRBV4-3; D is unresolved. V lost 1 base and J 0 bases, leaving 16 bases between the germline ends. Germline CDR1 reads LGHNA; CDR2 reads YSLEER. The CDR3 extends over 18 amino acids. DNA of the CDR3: TGCGCCAGCAGCCAAGTATCAATACGCCCCAGCTCCTACAATGAGCAGTTCTTC. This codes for CASSQVSIRPSSYNEQFF.

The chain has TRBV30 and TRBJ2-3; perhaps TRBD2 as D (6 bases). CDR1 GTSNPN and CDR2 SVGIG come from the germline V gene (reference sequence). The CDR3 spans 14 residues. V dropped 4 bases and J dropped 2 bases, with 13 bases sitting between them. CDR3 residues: CAWMRDRSTDTQYF. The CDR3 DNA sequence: TGTGCCTGGATGCGGGACCGCTCCACAGATACGCAGTATTTT.

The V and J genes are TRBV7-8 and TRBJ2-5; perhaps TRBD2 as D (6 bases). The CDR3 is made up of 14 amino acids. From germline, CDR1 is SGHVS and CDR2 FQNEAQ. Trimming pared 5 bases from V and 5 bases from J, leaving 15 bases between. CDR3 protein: CASSKIPEGETQYF. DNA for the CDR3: TGTGCCAGCAGCAAGATTCCGGAGGGGGAGACCCAGTACTTC.

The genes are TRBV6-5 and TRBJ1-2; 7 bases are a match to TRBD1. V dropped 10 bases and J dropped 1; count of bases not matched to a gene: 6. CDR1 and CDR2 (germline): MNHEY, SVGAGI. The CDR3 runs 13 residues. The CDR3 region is CATADRNNYGYTF. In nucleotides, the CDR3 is TGTGCCACCGCGGACAGGAATAACTATGGCTACACCTTC.

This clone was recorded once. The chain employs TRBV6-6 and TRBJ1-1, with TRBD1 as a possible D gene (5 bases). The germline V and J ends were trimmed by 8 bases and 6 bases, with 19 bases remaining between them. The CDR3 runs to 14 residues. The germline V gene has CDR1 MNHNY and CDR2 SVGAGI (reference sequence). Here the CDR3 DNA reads TGTGCCAGCGGGAGGGGTCAATTGGGTGCTGAAGCTTTCTTT. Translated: CASGRGQLGAEAFF.

Here the CDR3 reads CASSQDPVASEQFF. The CDR3, as DNA: TGCGCCAGCAGCCAAGACCCAGTTGCCTCGGAGCAGTTCTTC. V gene TRBV4-3 combines with J gene TRBJ2-1; D is unclear. Germline V gene lookup returns CDR1 LGHNA and CDR2 YSLEER. The CDR3 is 14 amino acids. V was pared by 0 bases and J by 10 bases, with 13 bases between.

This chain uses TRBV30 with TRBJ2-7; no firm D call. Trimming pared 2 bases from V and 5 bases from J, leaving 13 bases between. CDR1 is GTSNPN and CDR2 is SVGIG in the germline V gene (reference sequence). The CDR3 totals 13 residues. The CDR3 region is CAWSSPPVDEQYF. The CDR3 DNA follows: TGTGCCTGGAGTTCCCCCCCAGTCGACGAGCAGTACTTC. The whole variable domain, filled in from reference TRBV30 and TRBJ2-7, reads SQTIHQWPATLVQPVGSPLSLECTVEGTSNPNLYWYRQAAGRGLQLLFYSVGIGQISSEVPQNLSASRPQDRQFILSSKKLLLSDSGFYLCAWSSPPVDEQYFGPGTRLTVT.

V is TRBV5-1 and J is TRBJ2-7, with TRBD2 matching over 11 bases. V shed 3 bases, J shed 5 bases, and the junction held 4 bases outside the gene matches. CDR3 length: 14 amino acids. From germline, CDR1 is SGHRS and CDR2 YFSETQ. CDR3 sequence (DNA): TGCGCCAGCAGCTCGACTAGCGGGGCCCACGAGCAGTACTTC. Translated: CASSSTSGAHEQYF.

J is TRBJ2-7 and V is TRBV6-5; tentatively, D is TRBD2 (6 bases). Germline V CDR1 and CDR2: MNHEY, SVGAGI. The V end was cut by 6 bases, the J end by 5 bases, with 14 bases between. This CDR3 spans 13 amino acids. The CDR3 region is CASSQEGSHEQYF. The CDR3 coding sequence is TGTGCCAGCAGCCAGGAGGGGTCCCACGAGCAGTACTTC.

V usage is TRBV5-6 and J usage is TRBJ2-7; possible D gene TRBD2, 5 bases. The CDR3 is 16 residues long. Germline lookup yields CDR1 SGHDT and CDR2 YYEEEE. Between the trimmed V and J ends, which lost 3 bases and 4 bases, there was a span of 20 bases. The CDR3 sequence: CASSSTRDRSSYEQYF. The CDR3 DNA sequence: TGTGCCAGCAGCTCAACCCGGGATAGGAGTTCGTACGAGCAGTACTTC.

CDR3 sequence reads: CASSPRREGNEKLFF. DNA of the CDR3: TGCGCCAGCAGCCCCCGCAGGGAGGGAAATGAAAAACTGTTTTTT. J is TRBJ1-4 and V is TRBV5-1, with a possible D match to TRBD1 (5 bases). The V end was cut by 4 bases, the J end by 5 bases, with 15 bases between. The germline CDR1 and CDR2 sequences are SGHRS and YFSETQ. CDR3 length equals 15 residues.

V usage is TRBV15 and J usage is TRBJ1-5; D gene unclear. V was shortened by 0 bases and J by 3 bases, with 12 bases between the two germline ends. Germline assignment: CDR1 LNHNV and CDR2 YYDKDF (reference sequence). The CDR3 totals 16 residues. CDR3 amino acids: CATSRDQGRSNQPQHF. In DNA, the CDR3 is TGTGCCACCAGCAGAGATCAAGGGAGGTCCAATCAGCCCCAGCATTTT.

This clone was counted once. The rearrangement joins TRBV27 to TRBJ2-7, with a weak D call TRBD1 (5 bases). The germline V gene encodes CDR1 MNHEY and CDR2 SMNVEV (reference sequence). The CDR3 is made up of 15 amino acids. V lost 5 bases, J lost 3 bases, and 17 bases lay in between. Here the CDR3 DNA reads TGTGCCAGCAGTCCAATCGGCTTCAGGGACTACGAGCAGTACGTC. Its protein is CASSPIGFRDYEQYV.

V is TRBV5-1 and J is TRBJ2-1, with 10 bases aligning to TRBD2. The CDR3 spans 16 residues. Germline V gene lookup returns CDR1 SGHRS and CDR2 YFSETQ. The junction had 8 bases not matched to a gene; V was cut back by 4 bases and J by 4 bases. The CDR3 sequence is CASSAGLAARYNEQFF. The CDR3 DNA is TGCGCCAGCAGCGCCGGACTAGCGGCTCGGTACAATGAGCAGTTCTTC.

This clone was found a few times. CDR3 in DNA: TGTGCCAGCAGCGTAGGGGTCTCATGGCGGGAGTATAGCCGTGAGACCCAGTACTTC. The encoded protein is CASSVGVSWREYSRETQYF. V is TRBV9 and J is TRBJ2-5, with TRBD2 identical over 7 bases. The CDR3 totals 19 residues. V trimming: 0 bases; J trimming: 5 bases; junction bases outside the gene matches: 19. Germline V gene sequence: CDR1 SGDLS, CDR2 YYNGEE.

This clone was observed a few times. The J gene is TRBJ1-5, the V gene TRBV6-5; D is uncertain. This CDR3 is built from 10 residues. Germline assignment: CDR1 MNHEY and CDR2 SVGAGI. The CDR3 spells CEGVSQPQHF. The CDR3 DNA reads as TGTGAGGGAGTCAGTCAGCCCCAGCATTTT.

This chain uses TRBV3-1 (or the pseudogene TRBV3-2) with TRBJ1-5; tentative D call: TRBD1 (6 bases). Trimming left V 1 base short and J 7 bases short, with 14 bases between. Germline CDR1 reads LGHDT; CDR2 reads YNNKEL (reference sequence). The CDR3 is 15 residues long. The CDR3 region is CASSQGPGVGQPQHF. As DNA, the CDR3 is TGTGCCAGCAGCCAAGGCCCAGGGGTCGGGCAGCCCCAGCATTTT.

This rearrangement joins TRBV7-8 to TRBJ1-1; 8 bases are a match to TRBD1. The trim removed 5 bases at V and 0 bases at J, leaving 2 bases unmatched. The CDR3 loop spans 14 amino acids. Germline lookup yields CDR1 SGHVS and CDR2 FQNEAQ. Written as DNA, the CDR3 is TGTGCCAGCAGCCTGGACAGGGTGAACACTGAAGCTTTCTTT. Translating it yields CASSLDRVNTEAFF.

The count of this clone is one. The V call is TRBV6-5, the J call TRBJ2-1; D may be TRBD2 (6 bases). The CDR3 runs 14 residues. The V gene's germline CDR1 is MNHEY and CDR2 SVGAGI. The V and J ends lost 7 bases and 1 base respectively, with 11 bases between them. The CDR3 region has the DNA TGTGCCAGCACTCTGACTAGATCCTACAATGAGCAGTTCTTC. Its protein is CASTLTRSYNEQFF.

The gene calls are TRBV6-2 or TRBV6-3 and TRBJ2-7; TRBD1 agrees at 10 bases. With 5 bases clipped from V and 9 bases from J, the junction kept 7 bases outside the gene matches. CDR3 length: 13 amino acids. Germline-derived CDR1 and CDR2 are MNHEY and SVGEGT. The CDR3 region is CASSLMRDRGQYF. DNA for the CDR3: TGTGCCAGCAGTCTTATGAGGGACAGGGGGCAGTACTTC.